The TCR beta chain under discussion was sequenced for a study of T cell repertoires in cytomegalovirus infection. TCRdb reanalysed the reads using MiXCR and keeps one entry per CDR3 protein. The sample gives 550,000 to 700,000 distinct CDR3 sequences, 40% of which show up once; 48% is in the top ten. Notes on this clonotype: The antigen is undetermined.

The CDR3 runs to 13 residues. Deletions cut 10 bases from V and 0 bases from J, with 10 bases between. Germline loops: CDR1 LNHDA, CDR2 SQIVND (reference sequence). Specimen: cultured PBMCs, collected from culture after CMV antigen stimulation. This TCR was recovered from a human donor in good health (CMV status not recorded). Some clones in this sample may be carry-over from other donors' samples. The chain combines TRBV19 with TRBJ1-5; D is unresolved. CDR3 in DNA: TGTGCCACCGGGAGGAATAGCAATCAGCCCCAGCATTTT. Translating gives CATGRNSNQPQHF.